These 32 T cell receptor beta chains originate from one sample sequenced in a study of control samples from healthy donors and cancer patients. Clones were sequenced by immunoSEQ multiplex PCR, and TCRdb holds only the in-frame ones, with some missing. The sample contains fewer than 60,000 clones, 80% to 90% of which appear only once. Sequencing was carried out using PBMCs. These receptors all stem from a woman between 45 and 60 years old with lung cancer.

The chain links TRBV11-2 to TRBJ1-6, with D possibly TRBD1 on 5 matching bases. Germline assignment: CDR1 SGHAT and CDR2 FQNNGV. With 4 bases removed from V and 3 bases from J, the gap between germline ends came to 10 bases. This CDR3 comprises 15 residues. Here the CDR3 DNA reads TGTGCCAGCAGCTCGTGGAGGGGCTATAATTCACCCCTCCACTTT. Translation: CASSSWRGYNSPLHF.

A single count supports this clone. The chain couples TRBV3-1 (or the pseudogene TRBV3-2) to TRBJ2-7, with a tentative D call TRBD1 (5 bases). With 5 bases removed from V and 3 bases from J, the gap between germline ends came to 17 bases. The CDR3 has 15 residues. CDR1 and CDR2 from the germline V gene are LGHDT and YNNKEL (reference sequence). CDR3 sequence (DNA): TGTGCCAGCAGCTCCCCTAGGGGCCGATTCTACGAGCAGTACTTC. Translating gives CASSSPRGRFYEQYF.

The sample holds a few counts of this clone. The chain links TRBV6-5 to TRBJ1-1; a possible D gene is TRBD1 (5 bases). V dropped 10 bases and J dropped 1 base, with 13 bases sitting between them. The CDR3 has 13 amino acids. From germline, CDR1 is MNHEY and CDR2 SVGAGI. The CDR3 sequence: CATDMGGNTEAFF. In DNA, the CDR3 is TGTGCCACCGACATGGGGGGGAACACTGAAGCTTTCTTT.

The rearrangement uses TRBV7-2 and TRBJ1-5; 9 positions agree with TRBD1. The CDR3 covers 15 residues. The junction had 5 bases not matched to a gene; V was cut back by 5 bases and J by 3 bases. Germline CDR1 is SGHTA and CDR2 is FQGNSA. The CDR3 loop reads CASSMGQGLNQPQHF. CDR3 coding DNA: TGTGCCAGCAGCATGGGACAGGGCCTCAATCAGCCCCAGCATTTT.

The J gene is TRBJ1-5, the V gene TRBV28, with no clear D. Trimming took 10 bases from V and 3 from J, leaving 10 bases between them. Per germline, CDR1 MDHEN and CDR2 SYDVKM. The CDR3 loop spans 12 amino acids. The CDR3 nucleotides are TGTGCCACCTCGGATTCCAATCAGCCCCAGCATTTT. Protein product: CATSDSNQPQHF.

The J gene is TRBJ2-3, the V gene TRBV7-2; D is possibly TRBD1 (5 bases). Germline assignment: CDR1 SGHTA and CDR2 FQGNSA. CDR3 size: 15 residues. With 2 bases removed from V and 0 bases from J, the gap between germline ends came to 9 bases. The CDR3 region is CASSLRQTSTDTQYF. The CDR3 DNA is TGTGCCAGCAGCTTAAGACAGACAAGCACAGATACGCAGTATTTT.

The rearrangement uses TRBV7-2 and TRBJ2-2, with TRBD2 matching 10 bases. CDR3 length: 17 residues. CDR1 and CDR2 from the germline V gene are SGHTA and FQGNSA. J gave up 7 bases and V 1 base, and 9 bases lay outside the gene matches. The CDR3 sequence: CASSLGSGGPLSGELFF. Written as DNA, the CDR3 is TGTGCCAGCAGCTTAGGTAGCGGGGGGCCTTTGAGCGGGGAGCTGTTTTTT.

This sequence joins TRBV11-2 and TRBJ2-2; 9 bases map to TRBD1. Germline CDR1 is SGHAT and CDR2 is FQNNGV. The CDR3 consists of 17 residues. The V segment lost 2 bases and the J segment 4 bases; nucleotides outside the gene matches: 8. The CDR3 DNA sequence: TGTGCCAGCAGCTTATCAATGGGACAGGGACCCACCGGGGAGCTGTTTTTT. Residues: CASSLSMGQGPTGELFF.

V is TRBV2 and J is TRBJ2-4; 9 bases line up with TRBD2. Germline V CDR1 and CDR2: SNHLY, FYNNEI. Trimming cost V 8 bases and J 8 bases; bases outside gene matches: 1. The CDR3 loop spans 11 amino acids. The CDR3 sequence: CASRTSDIQYF. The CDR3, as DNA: TGTGCCAGCCGGACTAGCGACATTCAGTACTTC.

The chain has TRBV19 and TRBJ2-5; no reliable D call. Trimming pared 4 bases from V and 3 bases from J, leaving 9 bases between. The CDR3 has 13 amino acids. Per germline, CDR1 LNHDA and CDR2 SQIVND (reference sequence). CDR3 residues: CASSRSPEETQYF. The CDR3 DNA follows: TGTGCCAGTAGTAGATCCCCGGAAGAGACCCAGTACTTC.

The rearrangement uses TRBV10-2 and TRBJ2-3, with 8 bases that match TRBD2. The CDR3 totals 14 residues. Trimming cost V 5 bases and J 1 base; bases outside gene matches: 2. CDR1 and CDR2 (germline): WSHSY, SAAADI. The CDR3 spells CASSFSGGTDTQYF. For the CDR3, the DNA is TGCGCCAGCAGTTTTAGCGGGGGCACAGATACGCAGTATTTT.

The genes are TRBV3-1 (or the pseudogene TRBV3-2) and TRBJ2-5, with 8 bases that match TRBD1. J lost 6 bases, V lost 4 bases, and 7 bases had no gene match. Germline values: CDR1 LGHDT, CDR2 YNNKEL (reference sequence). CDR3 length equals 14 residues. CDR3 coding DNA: TGTGCCAGCAGCCTCGGGACAGGCTTGAAGACCCAGTACTTC. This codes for CASSLGTGLKTQYF.

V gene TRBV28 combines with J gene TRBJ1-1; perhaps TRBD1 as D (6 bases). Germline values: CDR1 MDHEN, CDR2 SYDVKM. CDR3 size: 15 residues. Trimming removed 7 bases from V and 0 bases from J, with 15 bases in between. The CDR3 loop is CASTPYGTMNTEAFF. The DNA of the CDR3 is TGTGCCAGCACCCCATACGGGACAATGAACACTGAAGCTTTCTTT.

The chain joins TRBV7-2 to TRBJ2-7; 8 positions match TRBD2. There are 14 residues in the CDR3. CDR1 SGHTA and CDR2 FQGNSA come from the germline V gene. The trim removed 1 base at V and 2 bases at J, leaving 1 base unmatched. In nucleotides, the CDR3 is TGTGCCAGCAGCTTAGGCGGGGGGCCCTACGAGCAGTACTTC. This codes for CASSLGGGPYEQYF.

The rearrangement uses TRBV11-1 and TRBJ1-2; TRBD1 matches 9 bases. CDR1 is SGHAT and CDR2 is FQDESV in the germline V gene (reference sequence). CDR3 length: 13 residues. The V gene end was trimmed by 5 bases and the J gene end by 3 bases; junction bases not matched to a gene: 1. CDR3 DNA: TGTGCCAGCAGCCGGGACAGGGACTATGGCTACACCTTC. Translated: CASSRDRDYGYTF.

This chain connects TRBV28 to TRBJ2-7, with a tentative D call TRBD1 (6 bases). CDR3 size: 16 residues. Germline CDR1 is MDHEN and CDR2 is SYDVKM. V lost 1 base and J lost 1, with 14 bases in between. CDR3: CASSLLGSQGSYEQYF. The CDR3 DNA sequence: TGTGCCAGCAGTTTATTGGGTTCACAGGGATCCTACGAGCAGTACTTC.

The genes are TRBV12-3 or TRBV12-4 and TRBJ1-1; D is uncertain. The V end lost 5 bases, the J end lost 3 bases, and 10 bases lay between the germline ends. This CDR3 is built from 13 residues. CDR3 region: CASSRARYTEAFF. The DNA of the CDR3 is TGTGCCAGCAGTCGGGCTCGTTACACTGAAGCTTTCTTT.

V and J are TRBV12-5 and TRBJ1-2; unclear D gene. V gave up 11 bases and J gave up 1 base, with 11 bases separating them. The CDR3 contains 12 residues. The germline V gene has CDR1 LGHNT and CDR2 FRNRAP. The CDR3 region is CALDGVNYGYTF. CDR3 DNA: TGTGCTCTCGACGGGGTTAACTATGGCTACACCTTC.

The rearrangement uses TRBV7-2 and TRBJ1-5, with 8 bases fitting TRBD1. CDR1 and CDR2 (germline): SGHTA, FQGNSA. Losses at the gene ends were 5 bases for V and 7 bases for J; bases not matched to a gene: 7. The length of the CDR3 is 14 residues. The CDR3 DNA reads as TGTGCCAGCAGCCGGACAGGGTACGAGCAGCCCCAGCATTTT. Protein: CASSRTGYEQPQHF.

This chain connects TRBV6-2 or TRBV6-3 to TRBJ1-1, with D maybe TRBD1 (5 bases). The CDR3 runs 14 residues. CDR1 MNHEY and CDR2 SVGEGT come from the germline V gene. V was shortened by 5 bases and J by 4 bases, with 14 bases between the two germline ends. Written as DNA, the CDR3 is TGTGCCAGCAGTAAGAACGGGGGAACCACTGAAGCTTTCTTT. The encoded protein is CASSKNGGTTEAFF.

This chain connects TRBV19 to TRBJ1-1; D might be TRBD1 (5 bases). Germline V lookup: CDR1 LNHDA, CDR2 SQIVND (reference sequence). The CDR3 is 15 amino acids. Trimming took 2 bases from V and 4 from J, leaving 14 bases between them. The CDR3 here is CASSISLGPSTEAFF. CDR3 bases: TGTGCCAGTAGTATAAGTCTGGGACCGAGCACTGAAGCTTTCTTT.

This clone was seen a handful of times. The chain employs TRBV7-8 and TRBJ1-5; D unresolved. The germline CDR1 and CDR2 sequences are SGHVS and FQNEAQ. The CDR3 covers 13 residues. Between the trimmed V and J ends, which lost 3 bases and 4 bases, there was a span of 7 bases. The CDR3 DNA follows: TGTGCCAGCAGCTTGGGCCGAAATCAGCCCCAGCATTTT. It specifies CASSLGRNQPQHF.

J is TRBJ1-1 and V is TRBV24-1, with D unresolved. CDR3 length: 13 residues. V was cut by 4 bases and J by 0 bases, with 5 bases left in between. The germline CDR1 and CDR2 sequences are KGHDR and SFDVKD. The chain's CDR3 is CATSDTMNTEAFF. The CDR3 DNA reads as TGTGCCACCAGTGACACAATGAACACTGAAGCTTTCTTT.

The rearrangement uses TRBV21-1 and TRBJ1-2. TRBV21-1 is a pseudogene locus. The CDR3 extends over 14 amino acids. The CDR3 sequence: CASSKERPDYGYTF. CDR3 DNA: TGTGCCAGCAGCAAAGAGAGACCGGACTATGGCTACACCTTC.

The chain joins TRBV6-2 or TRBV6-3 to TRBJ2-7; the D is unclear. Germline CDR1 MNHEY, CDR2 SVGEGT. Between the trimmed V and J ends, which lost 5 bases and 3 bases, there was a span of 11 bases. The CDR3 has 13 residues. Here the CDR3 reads CASSRTIGYEQYF. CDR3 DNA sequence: TGTGCCAGCAGTCGCACCATAGGCTACGAGCAGTACTTC.

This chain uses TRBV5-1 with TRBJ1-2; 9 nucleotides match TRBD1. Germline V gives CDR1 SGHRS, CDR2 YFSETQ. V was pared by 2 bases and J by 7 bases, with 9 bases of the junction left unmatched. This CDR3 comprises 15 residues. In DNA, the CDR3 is TGCGCCAGCAGCTTAGCCTGGGACAGGGAAATTGGCTACACCTTC. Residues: CASSLAWDREIGYTF.

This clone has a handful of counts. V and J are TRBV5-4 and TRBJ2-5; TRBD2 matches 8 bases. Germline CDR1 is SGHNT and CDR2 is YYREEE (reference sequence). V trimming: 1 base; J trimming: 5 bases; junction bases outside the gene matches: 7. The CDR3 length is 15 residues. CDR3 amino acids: CASSLSGGGPETQYF. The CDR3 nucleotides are TGTGCCAGCAGCTTGTCAGGCGGGGGGCCGGAGACCCAGTACTTC.

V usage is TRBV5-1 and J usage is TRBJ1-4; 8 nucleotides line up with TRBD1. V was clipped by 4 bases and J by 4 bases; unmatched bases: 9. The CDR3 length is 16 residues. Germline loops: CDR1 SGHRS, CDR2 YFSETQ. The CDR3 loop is CASSLLAQGGNEKLFF. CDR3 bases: TGCGCCAGCAGCCTGCTGGCACAGGGGGGTAATGAAAAACTGTTTTTT.

The CDR3, as DNA: TGTGCCAGCTCCAGAACCCTGGGCCAGGAGAGTGGCTACACCTTC. Encoded protein: CASSRTLGQESGYTF. The chain combines TRBV18 with TRBJ1-2; D uncertain. The CDR3 is 15 residues long. V was cut by 6 bases and J by 7 bases, with 21 bases left in between. Germline CDR1 reads KGHSH; CDR2 reads LQKENI.

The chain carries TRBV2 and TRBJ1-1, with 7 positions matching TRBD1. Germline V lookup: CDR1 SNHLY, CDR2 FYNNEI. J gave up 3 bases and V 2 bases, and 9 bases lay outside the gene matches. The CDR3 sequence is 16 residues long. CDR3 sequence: CASSESLQGEDTEAFF. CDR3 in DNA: TGTGCCAGCAGTGAAAGCCTTCAGGGGGAGGACACTGAAGCTTTCTTT.

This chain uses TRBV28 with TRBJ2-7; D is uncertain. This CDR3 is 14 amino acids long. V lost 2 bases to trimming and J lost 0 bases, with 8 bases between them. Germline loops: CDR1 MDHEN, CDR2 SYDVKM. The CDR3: CASSLRSLSYEQYF. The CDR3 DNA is TGTGCCAGCAGTTTACGCTCCCTCTCCTACGAGCAGTACTTC.

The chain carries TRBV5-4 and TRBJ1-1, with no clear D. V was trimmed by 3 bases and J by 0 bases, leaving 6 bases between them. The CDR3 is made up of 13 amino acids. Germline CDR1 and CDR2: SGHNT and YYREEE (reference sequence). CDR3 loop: CASSSTVNTEAFF. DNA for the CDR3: TGTGCCAGCAGCTCGACTGTGAACACTGAAGCTTTCTTT.